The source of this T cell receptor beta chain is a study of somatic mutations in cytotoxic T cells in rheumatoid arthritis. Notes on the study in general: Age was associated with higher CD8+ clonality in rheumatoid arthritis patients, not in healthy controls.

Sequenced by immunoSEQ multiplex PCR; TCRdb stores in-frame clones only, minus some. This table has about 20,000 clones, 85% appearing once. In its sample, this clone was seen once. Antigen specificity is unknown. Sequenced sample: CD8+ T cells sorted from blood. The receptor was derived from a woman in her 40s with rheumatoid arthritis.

The chain's CDR3 is CASRLPGGGDTEAFF. The CDR3 nucleotides read TGTGCAAGTCGTCTACCAGGAGGGGGGGACACTGAAGCTTTCTTT. This chain connects TRBV12-2 to TRBJ1-1. TRBV12-2 is shown as a pseudogene. The CDR3 loop spans 15 amino acids.